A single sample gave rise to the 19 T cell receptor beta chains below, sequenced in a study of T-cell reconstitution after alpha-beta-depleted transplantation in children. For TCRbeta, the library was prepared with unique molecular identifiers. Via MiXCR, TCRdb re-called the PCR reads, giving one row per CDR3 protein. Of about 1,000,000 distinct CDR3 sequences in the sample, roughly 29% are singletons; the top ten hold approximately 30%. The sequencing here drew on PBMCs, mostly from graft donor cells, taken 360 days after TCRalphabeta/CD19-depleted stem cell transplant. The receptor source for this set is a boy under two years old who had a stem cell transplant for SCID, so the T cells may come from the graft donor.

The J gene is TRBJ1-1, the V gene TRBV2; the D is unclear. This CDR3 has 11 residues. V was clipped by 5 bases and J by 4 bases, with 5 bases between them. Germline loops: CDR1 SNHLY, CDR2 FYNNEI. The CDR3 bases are TGTGCCAGCAGTAGGCTCACTGAAGCTTTCTTT. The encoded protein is CASSRLTEAFF.

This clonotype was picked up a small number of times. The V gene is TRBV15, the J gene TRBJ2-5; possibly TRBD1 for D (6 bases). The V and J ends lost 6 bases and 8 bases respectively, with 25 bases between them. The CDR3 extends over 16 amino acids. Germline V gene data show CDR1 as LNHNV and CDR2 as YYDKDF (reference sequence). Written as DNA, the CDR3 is TGTGCCACCAGTCCCTCCCTCGCAAACAGGGTCGGTACCCAGTACTTC. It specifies CATSPSLANRVGTQYF.

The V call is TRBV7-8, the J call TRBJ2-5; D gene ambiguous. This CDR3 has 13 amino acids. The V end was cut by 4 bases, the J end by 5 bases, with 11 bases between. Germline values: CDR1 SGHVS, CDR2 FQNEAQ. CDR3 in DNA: TGTGCCAGCAGCTGGACGGTCCAGGAGACCCAGTACTTC. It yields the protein CASSWTVQETQYF.

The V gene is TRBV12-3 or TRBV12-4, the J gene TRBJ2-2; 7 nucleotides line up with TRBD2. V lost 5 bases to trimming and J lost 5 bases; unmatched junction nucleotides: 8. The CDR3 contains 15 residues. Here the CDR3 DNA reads TGTGCCAGCAGTAGGGCGGGGGTAAGGACCGGGGAGCTGTTTTTT. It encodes CASSRAGVRTGELFF.

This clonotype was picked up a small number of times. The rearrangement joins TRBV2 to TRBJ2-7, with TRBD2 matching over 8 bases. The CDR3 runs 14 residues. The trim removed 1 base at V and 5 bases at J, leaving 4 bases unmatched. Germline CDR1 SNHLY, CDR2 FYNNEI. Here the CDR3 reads CASSEGGGLHEQYF. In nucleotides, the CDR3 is TGTGCCAGCAGTGAAGGCGGGGGGCTGCACGAGCAGTACTTC.

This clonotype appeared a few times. The CDR3 DNA reads as TGCAGTGGGGGGCGCAATCACTATGGCTACACCTTC. It encodes CSGGRNHYGYTF. This chain connects TRBV20-1 to TRBJ1-2; a possible D gene is TRBD1 (6 bases). This CDR3 spans 12 amino acids. Germline-derived CDR1 and CDR2 are DFQATT and SNEGSKA (reference sequence). Trimming took off 7 bases at V and 3 bases at J, with 12 bases between the two ends.

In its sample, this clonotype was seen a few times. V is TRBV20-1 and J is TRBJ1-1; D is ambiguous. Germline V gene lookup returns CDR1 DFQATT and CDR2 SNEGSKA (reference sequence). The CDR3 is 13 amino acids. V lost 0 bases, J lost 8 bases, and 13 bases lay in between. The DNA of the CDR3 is TGCAGTGCTAGAGATGGGCCAGGACGGGAAGCTTTCTTT. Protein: CSARDGPGREAFF.

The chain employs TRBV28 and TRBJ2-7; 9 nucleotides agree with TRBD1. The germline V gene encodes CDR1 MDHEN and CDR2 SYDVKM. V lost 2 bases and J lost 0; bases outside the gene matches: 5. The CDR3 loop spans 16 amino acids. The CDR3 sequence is CASSLGDRDFSYEQYF. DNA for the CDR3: TGTGCCAGCAGTTTAGGGGACAGGGATTTCTCCTACGAGCAGTACTTC.

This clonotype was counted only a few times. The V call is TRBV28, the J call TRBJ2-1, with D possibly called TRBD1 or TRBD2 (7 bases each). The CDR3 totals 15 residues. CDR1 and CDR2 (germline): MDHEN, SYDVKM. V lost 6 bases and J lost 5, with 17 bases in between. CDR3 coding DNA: TGTGCCAGCAGAAGACAGGGAGGGAGGAACAATGAGCAGTTCTTC. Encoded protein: CASRRQGGRNNEQFF.

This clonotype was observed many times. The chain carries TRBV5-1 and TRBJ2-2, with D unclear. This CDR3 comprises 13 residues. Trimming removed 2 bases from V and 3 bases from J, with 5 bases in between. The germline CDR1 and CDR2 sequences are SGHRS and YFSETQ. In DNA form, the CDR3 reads TGCGCCAGCAGCTTAGGCCACACCGGGGAGCTGTTTTTT. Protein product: CASSLGHTGELFF.

The CDR3 reads CASKYLGELFF. In DNA form, the CDR3 reads TGTGCCAGCAAGTACCTCGGGGAGCTGTTTTTT. This chain joins TRBV6-2 or TRBV6-3 and TRBJ2-2; D remains unclear. Germline values: CDR1 MNHEY, CDR2 SVGEGT. The CDR3 is made up of 11 amino acids. Trimming left V 7 bases short and J 7 bases short, with 7 bases between.

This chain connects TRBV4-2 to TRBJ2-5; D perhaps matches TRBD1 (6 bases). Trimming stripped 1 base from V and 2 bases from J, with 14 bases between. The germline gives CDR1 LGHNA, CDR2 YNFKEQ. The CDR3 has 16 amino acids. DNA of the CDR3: TGTGCCAGCAGCCAAGCCCCAGGACAGACACAAGAGACCCAGTACTTC. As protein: CASSQAPGQTQETQYF.

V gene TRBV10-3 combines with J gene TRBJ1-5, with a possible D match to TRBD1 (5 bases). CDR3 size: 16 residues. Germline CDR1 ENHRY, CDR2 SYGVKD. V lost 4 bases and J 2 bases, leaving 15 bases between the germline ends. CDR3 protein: CAISAAGPVGNQPQHF. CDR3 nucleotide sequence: TGTGCCATCAGTGCGGCGGGGCCTGTGGGCAATCAGCCCCAGCATTTT.

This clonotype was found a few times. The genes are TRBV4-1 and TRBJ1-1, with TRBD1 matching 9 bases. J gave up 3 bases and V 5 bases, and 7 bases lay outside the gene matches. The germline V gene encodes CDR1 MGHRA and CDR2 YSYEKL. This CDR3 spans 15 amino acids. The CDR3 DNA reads TGCGCCAGCAGCTACTGGGGACAGGGTGACACTGAAGCTTTCTTT. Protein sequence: CASSYWGQGDTEAFF.

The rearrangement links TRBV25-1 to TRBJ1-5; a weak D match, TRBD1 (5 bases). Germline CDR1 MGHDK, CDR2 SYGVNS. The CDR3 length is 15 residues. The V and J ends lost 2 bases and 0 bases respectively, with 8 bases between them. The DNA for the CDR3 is TGTGCCAGCAGTGAAGGCGGACATAGCAATCAGCCCCAGCATTTT. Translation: CASSEGGHSNQPQHF.

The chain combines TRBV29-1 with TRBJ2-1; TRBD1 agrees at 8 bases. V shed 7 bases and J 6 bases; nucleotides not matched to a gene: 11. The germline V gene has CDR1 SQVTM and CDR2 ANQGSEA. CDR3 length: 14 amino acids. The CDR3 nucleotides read TGCAGCGGTAACAGGGGGACCTACACCAATGAGCAGTTCTTC. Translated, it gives CSGNRGTYTNEQFF.

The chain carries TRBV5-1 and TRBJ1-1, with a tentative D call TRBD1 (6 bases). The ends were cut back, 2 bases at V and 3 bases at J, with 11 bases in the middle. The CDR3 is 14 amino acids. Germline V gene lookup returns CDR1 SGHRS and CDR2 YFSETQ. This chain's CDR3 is CASSFRGADTEAFF. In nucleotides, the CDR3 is TGCGCCAGCAGCTTTCGGGGGGCGGACACTGAAGCTTTCTTT.

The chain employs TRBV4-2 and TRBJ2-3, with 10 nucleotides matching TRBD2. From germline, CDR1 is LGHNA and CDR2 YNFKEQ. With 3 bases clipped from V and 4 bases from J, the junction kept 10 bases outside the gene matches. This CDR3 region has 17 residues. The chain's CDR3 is CASSQGTASGGADTQYF. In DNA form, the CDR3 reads TGTGCCAGCAGCCAGGGCACGGCGAGCGGGGGGGCAGATACGCAGTATTTT.

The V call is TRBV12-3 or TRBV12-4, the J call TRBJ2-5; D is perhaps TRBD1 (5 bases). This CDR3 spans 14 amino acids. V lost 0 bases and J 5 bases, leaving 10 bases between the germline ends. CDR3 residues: CASSLAGQSETQYF. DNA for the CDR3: TGTGCCAGCAGTTTAGCGGGGCAATCCGAGACCCAGTACTTC.